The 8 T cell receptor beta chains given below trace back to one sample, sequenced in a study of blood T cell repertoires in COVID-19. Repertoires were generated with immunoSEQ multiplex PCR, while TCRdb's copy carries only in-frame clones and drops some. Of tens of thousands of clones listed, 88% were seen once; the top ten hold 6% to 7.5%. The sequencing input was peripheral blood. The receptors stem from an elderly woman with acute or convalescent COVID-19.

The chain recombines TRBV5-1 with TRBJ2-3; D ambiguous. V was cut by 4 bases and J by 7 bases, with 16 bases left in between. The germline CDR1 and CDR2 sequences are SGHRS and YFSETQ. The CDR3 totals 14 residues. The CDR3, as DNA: TGCGCCAGCAGCGGGCCAACCCCTTATAATACGCAGTATTTT. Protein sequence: CASSGPTPYNTQYF.

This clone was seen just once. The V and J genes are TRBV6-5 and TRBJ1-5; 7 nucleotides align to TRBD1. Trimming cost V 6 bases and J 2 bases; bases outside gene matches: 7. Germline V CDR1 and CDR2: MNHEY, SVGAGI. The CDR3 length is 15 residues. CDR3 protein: CASRSTGAGNQPQHF. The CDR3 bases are TGTGCCAGCAGGAGTACAGGGGCCGGCAATCAGCCCCAGCATTTT.

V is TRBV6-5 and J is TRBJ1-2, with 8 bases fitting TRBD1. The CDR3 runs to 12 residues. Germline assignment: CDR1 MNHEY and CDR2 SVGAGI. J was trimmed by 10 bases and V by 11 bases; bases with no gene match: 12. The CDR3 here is CALRLDREAYTF. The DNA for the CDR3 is TGTGCCCTTAGGCTGGACAGGGAAGCCTACACCTTC.

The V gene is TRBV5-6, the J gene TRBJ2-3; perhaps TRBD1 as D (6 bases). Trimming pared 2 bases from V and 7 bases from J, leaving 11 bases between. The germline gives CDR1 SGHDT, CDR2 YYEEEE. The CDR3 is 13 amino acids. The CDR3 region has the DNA TGTGCCAGCAGCTTCTCAGGGGCAAATACGCAGTATTTT. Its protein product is CASSFSGANTQYF.

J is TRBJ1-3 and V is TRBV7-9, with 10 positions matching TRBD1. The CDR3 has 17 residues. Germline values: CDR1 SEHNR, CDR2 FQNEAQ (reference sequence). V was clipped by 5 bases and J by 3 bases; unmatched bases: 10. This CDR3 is CASSPDVGDRGGNTIYF. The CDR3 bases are TGTGCCAGCAGCCCAGATGTTGGGGACAGGGGTGGAAACACCATATATTTT. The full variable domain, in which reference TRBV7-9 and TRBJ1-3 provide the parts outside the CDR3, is DTGVSQNPRHKITKRGQNVTFRCDPISEHNRLYWYRQTLGQGPEFLTYFQNEAQLEKSRLLSDRFSAERPKGSFSTLEIQRTEQGDSAMYLCASSPDVGDRGGNTIYFGEGSWLTVV.

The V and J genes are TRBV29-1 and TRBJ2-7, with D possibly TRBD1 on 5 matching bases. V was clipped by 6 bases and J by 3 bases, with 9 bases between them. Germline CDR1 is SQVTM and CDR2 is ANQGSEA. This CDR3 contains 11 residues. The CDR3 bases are TGCAGCGTCCGCAGGGACTACGAGCAGTACTTC. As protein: CSVRRDYEQYF.

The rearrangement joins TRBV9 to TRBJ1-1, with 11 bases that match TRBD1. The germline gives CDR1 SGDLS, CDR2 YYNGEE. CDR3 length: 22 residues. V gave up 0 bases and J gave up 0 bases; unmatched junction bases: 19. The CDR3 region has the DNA TGTGCCAGCAGCGTAGTGCCCCTTTTGATCCCGGGACAGGGGGTCGTGAACACTGAAGCTTTCTTT. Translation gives CASSVVPLLIPGQGVVNTEAFF.

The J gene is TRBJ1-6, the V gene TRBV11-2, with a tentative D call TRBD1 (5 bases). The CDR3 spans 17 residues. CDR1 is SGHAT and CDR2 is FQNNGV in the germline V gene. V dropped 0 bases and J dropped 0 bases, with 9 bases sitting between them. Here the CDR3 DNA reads TGTGCCAGCAGCTTAGAGGCAGGGCTCTCCTATAATTCACCCCTCCACTTT. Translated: CASSLEAGLSYNSPLHF.